These T cell receptor beta chains were read from a single sample in a study of cytomegalovirus exposure and HLA in healthy donors. Repertoires were generated with immunoSEQ multiplex PCR, while TCRdb's copy carries only in-frame clones and drops some. The profile shows just over 150,000 clones, 80% of them singletons. The specimen sequenced was PBMCs. Receptor source: a male donor in good health and CMV-seropositive. The CDR3 runs from the conserved cysteine through the conserved F or W. D genes are given only for firm matches. Not every row has a clone size; where given, it reads once, few, many or a size class.

j_gene	d_gene	abundance	v_gene	CDR3aa	CDR3nt
TRBJ1-2	TRBD1	few	TRBV7-9	CSSSLGAGGPFNYGYTF	TGTTCCAGCAGCTTAGGTGCAGGGGGCCCTTTTAACTATGGCTACACCTTC
TRBJ1-3	TRBD1	.	TRBV7-2	CASSPWTGREWIAGNTIYF	TGTGCCAGCAGCCCATGGACAGGCCGGGAGTGGATTGCTGGAAACACCATATATTTT
TRBJ2-6	.	.	TRBV30	CAWSVPGHRSSGANVLTF	TGTGCCTGGAGTGTACCGGGACACCGAAGCTCTGGGGCCAACGTCCTGACTTTC
TRBJ2-7	TRBD2	.	TRBV28	CASRIAGAGTHEQYF	TGTGCCAGCAGGATAGCGGGAGCGGGGACCCACGAGCAGTACTTC
TRBJ2-7	TRBD2	.	TRBV18	CASSPPRAGARYEQYF	TGTGCCAGCTCACCACCGCGGGCGGGAGCGAGGTACGAGCAGTACTTC
TRBJ1-4	.	.	TRBV2	CASPKRTAEGEKLFF	TGTGCCAGCCCAAAAAGGACAGCAGAAGGTGAAAAACTGTTTTTT
TRBJ1-5	.	.	TRBV7-2	CASSLIGGRYSNQPQHF	TGTGCCAGCAGCTTAATCGGCGGTCGGTATAGCAATCAGCCCCAGCATTTT
TRBJ2-3	TRBD1	few	TRBV5-6	CASSPVAGQGWGTDTQYF	TGTGCCAGCAGCCCGGTTGCGGGACAGGGCTGGGGCACAGATACGCAGTATTTT
TRBJ2-2	TRBD1	few	TRBV19	CASRRQGGTGELFF	TGTGCCAGTAGGCGACAGGGGGGCACCGGGGAGCTGTTTTTT
TRBJ1-3	.	once	TRBV14	CASSLAGSGNTIYF	TGTGCCAGCAGCCTCGCCGGCTCTGGAAACACCATATATTTT
TRBJ2-2	.	.	TRBV11-3	CASSLRGNTGELFF	TGTGCCAGCAGCTTAAGAGGGAACACCGGGGAGCTGTTTTTT
TRBJ1-5	.	.	TRBV9	CASSVEGEVQPQHF	TGTGCCAGCAGCGTAGAAGGGGAGGTTCAGCCCCAGCATTTT
TRBJ2-2	TRBD2	.	TRBV7-9	CSSSPPRLAGNTGELFF	TGTTCCAGCAGCCCCCCGAGACTAGCGGGGAACACCGGGGAGCTGTTTTTT
TRBJ2-1	.	once	TRBV5-6	CASSLRGAGEQFF	TGTGCCAGCAGCTTGCGGGGGGCGGGTGAGCAGTTCTTC